The rows below give T cell receptor beta chains drawn from one sample of a study of blood T cell repertoires in COVID-19. Libraries were prepared by immunoSEQ multiplex PCR; TCRdb keeps only in-frame clonotypes and omits some of them. This sample yields some 400,000 clones, of which just over 90% are seen a single time; 0.86% belongs to the top ten. Input material: PBMCs or T cells enriched from blood (not recorded which). The receptors originated from a middle-aged woman who had been exposed to COVID-19. Each CDR3 is given with its conserved first and last residue.

v_call: TRBV12-3/TRBV12-4; j_call: TRBJ1-1; cdr3_aa: CASSLARGAEAFF
v_call: TRBV19; j_call: TRBJ1-1; cdr3_aa: CASSPQGVRTEAFF
v_call: TRBV30; j_call: TRBJ1-6; cdr3_aa: CAWSVARTGGFYNSPLHF
v_call: TRBV9; j_call: TRBJ2-1; cdr3_aa: CASTPRGRNNEQFF
v_call: TRBV6-4; j_call: TRBJ1-6; cdr3_aa: CASSEDIGFNSPLHF
v_call: TRBV5-6; j_call: TRBJ2-7; cdr3_aa: CASPIRLSLAYEQYF
v_call: TRBV11-3; j_call: TRBJ2-1; cdr3_aa: CASSSGGGQNEQFF
v_call: TRBV18; j_call: TRBJ1-2; cdr3_aa: CASSPLTGAYGYTF
v_call: TRBV5-1; j_call: TRBJ2-7; cdr3_aa: CASSGQGTNEQYF
v_call: TRBV27; j_call: TRBJ1-2; cdr3_aa: CATGTGRDYTF
v_call: TRBV7-3; j_call: TRBJ2-1; cdr3_aa: CASSPQNNEQFF
v_call: TRBV5-6; j_call: TRBJ1-2; cdr3_aa: CASSTLQGLTSGYTF
v_call: TRBV3-1/TRBV3-2; j_call: TRBJ1-3; cdr3_aa: CASSPSFRGSGNTIYF
v_call: TRBV19; j_call: TRBJ2-6; cdr3_aa: CASSRPGTGLGANVLTF
v_call: TRBV19; j_call: TRBJ1-4; cdr3_aa: CASSTTRQGATNEKLFF
v_call: TRBV5-1; j_call: TRBJ1-1; cdr3_aa: CASSPRTGWANTEAFF
v_call: TRBV3-1/TRBV3-2; j_call: TRBJ2-7; cdr3_aa: CASSQAPGEQYF
v_call: TRBV19; j_call: TRBJ1-2; cdr3_aa: CASSNLRDSHYGYTF
v_call: TRBV7-9; j_call: TRBJ2-4; cdr3_aa: CASSLAMIPADIAKNIQYF
v_call: TRBV30; j_call: TRBJ2-3; cdr3_aa: CAWSGTSLNTQYF
v_call: TRBV7-9; j_call: TRBJ2-7; cdr3_aa: CASSGWTGVDPYEQYF
v_call: TRBV18; j_call: TRBJ2-6; cdr3_aa: CASSPKGAAGANVLTF
v_call: TRBV27; j_call: TRBJ1-2; cdr3_aa: CASSLGGGQRYGYTF
v_call: TRBV19; j_call: TRBJ1-1; cdr3_aa: CASRRGQGTEAFF
v_call: TRBV30; j_call: TRBJ2-7; cdr3_aa: CAWRPRGTSGIYEQYF
v_call: TRBV2; j_call: TRBJ1-5; cdr3_aa: CASSLIGSNQPQHF
v_call: TRBV5-1; j_call: TRBJ1-1; cdr3_aa: CASSLAVQGTEAFF
v_call: TRBV19; j_call: TRBJ1-5; cdr3_aa: CASSAGSNQPQHF